This T cell receptor beta chain was sequenced during a study of blood T cells in healthy people across ages. This CDR3 contains 12 residues. Germline V CDR1 and CDR2: MNHNY, SVGAGI (reference sequence). The use of a sample-barcoded 5' primer and a J-beta primer mix characterized a second PCR of about 7 to 12 cycles. TCRdb re-analysed the 5' RACE reads in MiXCR, keeping a single row per CDR3 protein. The data hold just under 900,000 distinct CDR3 sequences, with 25% to 35% observed a single time. This clonotype was seen more than once but under ten times. This clone may be a read error of a much larger clone one base away.

J is TRBJ2-5 and V is TRBV6-6, with 8 bases aligning to TRBD2. Sequencing was done on a sample of blood. The sequence derives from a woman of 80 years or more in good health. The CDR3 sequence: CASRTSEETRYF. The CDR3 bases are TGTGCCAGCAGGACTAGCGAGGAGACCCGGTACTTC.